Listed below are T cell receptor beta chains from one sample, sequenced in a study of CD8 T cells in ankylosing spondylitis. A single record per CDR3 protein comes from TCRdb applying MiXCR to the 5' RACE reads. The data contain about 160,000 distinct CDR3 sequences, 8.5% to 10% of them singletons. The sequenced sample was blood, either unsorted or a sorted T cell fraction (not recorded which). The source of these receptors is a female donor with ankylosing spondylitis or in good health (not recorded which). The CDR3 runs from the conserved cysteine through the conserved F or W. Each record gives: clone size, D gene, J gene, V gene, CDR3 DNA, CDR3 protein. The D gene is left open where the match is weak. Not all rows give a size; the values are once, few, many and, for expanded clones, a class.

- - TRBJ2-7 TRBV7-6 TGTGCCAGCAGCTTAGCTTCTGGAGCGGCCTCCTACGAGCAGTACTTC CASSLASGAASYEQYF
- - TRBJ1-1 TRBV25-1 TGTGCCAGCAGCGAAGGACAGTCCAGGACTGAAGCTTTCTTT CASSEGQSRTEAFF
few - TRBJ1-1 TRBV5-1 TGCGCCAGCAGCTTGGGGACCTGGGATGAAGCTTTCTTT CASSLGTWDEAFF
- - TRBJ1-1 TRBV20-1 TGCAGTGCTGAGGGGGGGTTCACTGAAGCTTTCTTT CSAEGGFTEAFF
- - TRBJ2-1 TRBV5-8 TGTGCCCCCGAGAAGTTCGGAGAGCAGTTCTTC CAPEKFGEQFF
- - TRBJ2-5 TRBV6-5 TGTGCCAGCAGTTACTCGAGACGGATTGAGACCCAGTACTTC CASSYSRRIETQYF
many TRBD2 TRBJ2-7 TRBV5-1 TGCGCCAGCAGCGAGGGACTAGCGCTCACATACGAGCAGTACTTC CASSEGLALTYEQYF
few TRBD1 TRBJ2-5 TRBV27 TGTGCCAGCAGTGCCACAGGGGGCGGAGAGACCCAGTACTTC CASSATGGGETQYF
- - TRBJ1-6 TRBV7-3 TGTGCCAGCAGCCTCGGACCGGGCTCACCCCTCCACTTT CASSLGPGSPLHF
- TRBD2 TRBJ2-1 TRBV7-3 TGTGCCAGCAGCCCCGTAGGAGGACTAGAGGGTAATGAGCAGTTCTTC CASSPVGGLEGNEQFF
- TRBD1 TRBJ1-1 TRBV7-8 TGTGCCAGCAGCCCGACAGGGATTACTGAAGCTTTCTTT CASSPTGITEAFF
few - TRBJ2-5 TRBV6-2/TRBV6-3 TGTGCCAGCAGTTACCATAGAGAGACCCAGTACTTC CASSYHRETQYF
few - TRBJ2-5 TRBV12-3/TRBV12-4 TGTGCCAGCAGTTTGGATGGGGGGAGGGAGACCCAGTACTTC CASSLDGGRETQYF
many - TRBJ1-5 TRBV7-6 TGTGCCAGCAGCTGGGGGGGGCCCCAGCATTTT CASSWGGPQHF
few TRBD1 TRBJ2-1 TRBV10-1 TGCGCCAGCACCTCCGGACAGGGGCCTCCCTACAATGAGCAGTTCTTC CASTSGQGPPYNEQFF
many - TRBJ2-2 TRBV12-3/TRBV12-4 TGTGCCAGCAGTTTAGAGCCAGGGGACAACGGGGAGCTGTTTTTT CASSLEPGDNGELFF
- TRBD2 TRBJ2-5 TRBV6-5 TGTGCCAGCAGTTACATCACGACTAGCGAGGAGACCCAGTACTTC CASSYITTSEETQYF
many - TRBJ2-7 TRBV3-1 TGTGCCAGCAGCCAAAACGTCGTTGATAATTCCTACGAGCAGTACTTC CASSQNVVDNSYEQYF
few - TRBJ2-2 TRBV4-1 TGCGCCAGCAGCCAACCGACACTCCCCAACACCGGGGAGCTGTTTTTT CASSQPTLPNTGELFF
- - TRBJ1-2 TRBV14 TGTGCCAGCAGCCATGGGGTCAGGGAAAGGAACTATGGCTACACCTTC CASSHGVRERNYGYTF
- TRBD1 TRBJ1-1 TRBV28 TGTGCCAGCACCCGGGACAGGGGAATCACTGAAGCTTTCTTT CASTRDRGITEAFF
- - TRBJ2-3 TRBV10-3 TGTGCCATCAGTGAAGCGGCAGATACGCAGTATTTT CAISEAADTQYF
- - TRBJ2-1 TRBV27 TGTGCCAGCAGTTCGATGAGCCTGCCCAATGAGCAGTTCTTC CASSSMSLPNEQFF
- TRBD2 TRBJ2-3 TRBV4-3 TGCGCCAGCAGCCCAGGGACTAGCGGGACACTCACAGATACGCAGTATTTT CASSPGTSGTLTDTQYF
- - TRBJ2-7 TRBV5-1 TGCGCCAGCAGCTTGGACAACCTAGGCTACGAGCAGTACTTC CASSLDNLGYEQYF
many - TRBJ1-6 TRBV4-3 TGCGCCAGCAGCCAAGGGGTCCGGGTTAATTCACCCCTCCACTTT CASSQGVRVNSPLHF
- TRBD2 TRBJ2-7 TRBV11-2 TGTGCCAGCAGCAACCGGGGGGGCGCCTTGGTGACCTACGAGCAGTACTTC CASSNRGGALVTYEQYF
- - TRBJ1-4 TRBV7-9 TGTGCCAGCAGCTTAGAGGGAGTCGGTGAAAAACTGTTTTTT CASSLEGVGEKLFF
many TRBD2 TRBJ2-7 TRBV10-3 TGTGCCACACATAGCGGGGCTAACTACGAGCAGTACTTC CATHSGANYEQYF
few TRBD1 TRBJ2-7 TRBV28 TGTGCCAGCAGTTCCGACAGGGTTTACTCCTACGAGCAGTACTTC CASSSDRVYSYEQYF
few - TRBJ2-1 TRBV4-2 TGTGCCAGCAGCCAAGGTGACAATGAGCAGTTCTTC CASSQGDNEQFF
few - TRBJ2-7 TRBV6-1 TGTGCCAGCAGGGAACGGGGAATAGAATACGAGCAGTACTTC CASRERGIEYEQYF
- - TRBJ2-2 TRBV7-8 TGTGCCAGCAGCTTAGAATCGTCCGCGGCCCTACGGATTGGGGAGCTGTTTTTT CASSLESSAALRIGELFF
many - TRBJ2-3 TRBV6-2/TRBV6-3 TGTGCCAGCAGTTACCCCCCGGTGGAGAAGTATTTT CASSYPPVEKYF
many - TRBJ2-1 TRBV11-2 TGTGCCAGCAGCTTAAGCGAGAAAAATGAGCAGTTCTTC CASSLSEKNEQFF
many - TRBJ2-7 TRBV6-2/TRBV6-3 TGTGCCAGCAGTTACGGAGGAATGAACGAGCAGTACTTC CASSYGGMNEQYF
- TRBD1 TRBJ2-1 TRBV27 TGTGCCAGCAGTCCACCGGACAGGGGCGCGAATGAGCAGTTCTTC CASSPPDRGANEQFF
few TRBD2 TRBJ2-3 TRBV9 TGTGCCAGCAGCGTAGAGTCGCCTAGCGGGAGCACAGATACGCAGTATTTT CASSVESPSGSTDTQYF
many - TRBJ2-1 TRBV4-3 TGCGCCAGCAGCCAAGAAATTACGGGGACTTACAATGAGCAGTTCTTC CASSQEITGTYNEQFF
many - TRBJ2-7 TRBV9 TGTGCCAGCAGCCGAATGGACTCCCCCTACGAGCAGTACTTC CASSRMDSPYEQYF
many - TRBJ2-7 TRBV6-5 TGTGCCAGCAGTTACTCGAATAGGGGCGAGCAGTACTTC CASSYSNRGEQYF
many - TRBJ2-7 TRBV27 TGTGCCAGCAGTTTATTCGGGGGGCGCTACGAGCAGTACTTC CASSLFGGRYEQYF
- - TRBJ2-3 TRBV6-1 TGTGCCAGCAGTATGATCGGTAGCACAGATACGCAGTATTTT CASSMIGSTDTQYF
- - TRBJ2-1 TRBV28 TGTGCCAGCTTTCCGGACAGCTCCTACAATGAGCAGTTCTTC CASFPDSSYNEQFF
- TRBD2 TRBJ2-1 TRBV6-2/TRBV6-3 TGTGCCAGCAGTTATAGGCCGGGACTAGCAGACAATGAGCAGTTCTTC CASSYRPGLADNEQFF
- TRBD1 TRBJ1-2 TRBV6-5 TGTGCCAGCAGAGGATTGGACAGGGACTTTGGCTACACCTTC CASRGLDRDFGYTF
few - TRBJ2-5 TRBV4-3 TGCGCCAGCAGCCAAGAGGTGACAGGTTTGGGGTACCAAGAGACCCAGTACTTC CASSQEVTGLGYQETQYF
few - TRBJ2-1 TRBV5-6 TGTGCCAGCAGCTTAACCAGGGATTATTTCAATGAGCAGTTCTTC CASSLTRDYFNEQFF
few - TRBJ2-3 TRBV3-1 TGTGCCAGCAGCACCCACACAGATACGCAGTATTTT CASSTHTDTQYF
few - TRBJ2-1 TRBV5-6 TGTGCCAGCAGCTTGAATGGGGCCCCGGATGAGCAGTTCTTC CASSLNGAPDEQFF
many - TRBJ1-2 TRBV15 TGTGCCACCAGCAGAGATCTCGGGGGGGCGAAGGGCTACACCTTC CATSRDLGGAKGYTF
few TRBD1 TRBJ2-5 TRBV9 TGTGCCAGCAGCGGGCCTGGACAGGGCAAACAAGAGACCCAGTACTTC CASSGPGQGKQETQYF